A single sample is the source of the 8 T cell receptor beta chains below, sequenced in a study of human thymus T cells. The table came from immunoSEQ multiplex PCR; TCRdb's copy has only in-frame clones and leaves some out. The table shows some 57,000 clones, with around 94% occurring only once. The sample was blood. These receptors were obtained from a boy in the first two years of life with a congenital heart defect but otherwise immunologically healthy.

This chain uses TRBV6-5 with TRBJ2-5, with TRBD2 matching 8 bases. V gave up 1 base and J gave up 1 base; unmatched junction bases: 2. Germline V gives CDR1 MNHEY, CDR2 SVGAGI. This CDR3 is built from 15 residues. DNA of the CDR3: TGTGCCAGCAGTTACTACACTAGCGGCCAAGAGACCCAGTACTTC. The encoded protein is CASSYYTSGQETQYF.

The chain links TRBV27 to TRBJ2-1; D is ambiguous. Trimming shortened V by 3 bases and J by 12 bases, and 15 bases separated the two germline ends. The CDR3 extends over 13 amino acids. Germline CDR1 is MNHEY and CDR2 is SMNVEV (reference sequence). As DNA, the CDR3 is TGTGCCAGCAGTTTCGGTTACGGAGTTAGGCAGTTCTTC. Translated, it gives CASSFGYGVRQFF.

The rearrangement links TRBV7-8 to TRBJ2-2; D is ambiguous. V shed 6 bases and J shed 1 base, with 12 bases lying between them. The V gene's germline CDR1 is SGHVS and CDR2 FQNEAQ. The CDR3 is made up of 15 amino acids. The CDR3 region has the DNA TGTGCCAGCAGATCGATTCGTAGGAACACCGGGGAGCTGTTTTTT. Its translation: CASRSIRRNTGELFF.

The sample holds one count of this clone. The V and J genes are TRBV5-6 and TRBJ1-2; 10 bases align to TRBD1. This CDR3 contains 16 residues. The J segment lost 4 bases and the V segment lost 4 bases, leaving 10 bases of the junction unmatched. Germline lookup yields CDR1 SGHDT and CDR2 YYEEEE. The CDR3 loop reads CASSPRDRGPSYGYTF. CDR3 sequence (DNA): TGTGCCAGCAGCCCCCGGGACAGGGGCCCCTCCTATGGCTACACCTTC.

The CDR3 protein is CASSEPLQETQYF. DNA of the CDR3: TGTGCCAGCAGTGAACCCCTACAAGAGACCCAGTACTTC. The rearrangement links TRBV25-1 to TRBJ2-5; D gene ambiguous. Germline CDR1 and CDR2: MGHDK and SYGVNS. The length of the CDR3 is 13 residues. V was pared by 2 bases and J by 2 bases, with 6 bases between.

In this sample, this clone turned up a few times. The chain uses TRBV14 and TRBJ2-5; D gene uncertain. Germline CDR1 SGHDN, CDR2 FVKESK. Trimming pared 1 base from V and 2 bases from J, leaving 5 bases between. The CDR3 spans 13 residues. CDR3 loop: CASSQGPQETQYF. The DNA for the CDR3 is TGTGCCAGCAGCCAAGGCCCTCAAGAGACCCAGTACTTC.

This chain links TRBV5-4 with TRBJ1-2; 7 positions match TRBD1. The ends lost 0 bases at V and 0 bases at J; junction bases unmatched: 8. Germline values: CDR1 SGHNT, CDR2 YYREEE (reference sequence). The CDR3 totals 17 residues. This CDR3 is CASSLGQGVRANYGYTF. CDR3 coding DNA: TGTGCCAGCAGCTTGGGGCAGGGGGTGAGAGCTAACTATGGCTACACCTTC.

The chain employs TRBV5-6 and TRBJ1-2, with D possibly TRBD1 on 5 matching bases. V dropped 4 bases and J dropped 1 base, with 11 bases sitting between them. CDR1 and CDR2 from the germline V gene are SGHDT and YYEEEE. The CDR3 length is 14 residues. For the CDR3, the DNA is TGTGCCAGCAGCCCGGGACCGCTTAACTATGGCTACACCTTC. Its translation is CASSPGPLNYGYTF.